What follows are 5 T cell receptor beta chains derived from one specimen sequenced in a study of shared clonotypes between healthy human individuals. TCRdb keeps only in-frame clones here, not all; method: immunoSEQ multiplex PCR. The data contain about 2.4 million clones, under 95% of them seen just once; the ten biggest clones take up approximately 0.35%. The sequencing sample was made of naive CD4+ T cells from PBMCs. The subset denotes: CD45RA+ positively selected. The receptors here all came from a man aged 18-30 years in good health. Some clones in this sample may be carry-over from other donors' samples.

The gene calls are TRBV5-5 and TRBJ2-4; D is undetermined. V shed 0 bases and J shed 5 bases, with 9 bases lying between them. Germline assignment: CDR1 SGHKS and CDR2 YYEKEE (reference sequence). This CDR3 has 14 residues. The CDR3 here is CASSLGGLQNIQYF. CDR3 sequence (DNA): TGTGCCAGCAGCTTGGGTGGGCTACAAAACATTCAGTACTTC.

V and J are TRBV6-5 and TRBJ1-5; no clear D gene. Trimming took 7 bases from V and 5 from J, leaving 15 bases between them. This CDR3 spans 14 amino acids. The germline CDR1 and CDR2 sequences are MNHEY and SVGAGI. The CDR3 is CASKRYPSDQPQHF. The DNA of the CDR3 is TGTGCCAGCAAACGGTACCCGTCGGATCAGCCCCAGCATTTT.

V and J are TRBV6-5 and TRBJ1-6, with TRBD1 identical over 8 bases. The ends lost 5 bases at V and 5 bases at J; junction bases unmatched: 5. The length of the CDR3 is 15 residues. Germline CDR1 and CDR2: MNHEY and SVGAGI. This chain's CDR3 is CASSRQGANNSPLHF. Here the CDR3 DNA reads TGTGCCAGCAGTCGCCAGGGGGCAAATAATTCACCCCTCCACTTT.

This clone was observed once. This chain joins TRBV10-3 and TRBJ1-1, with 10 bases matching TRBD1. The CDR3 loop spans 13 amino acids. J was trimmed by 1 base and V by 10 bases; bases with no gene match: 3. CDR1 ENHRY and CDR2 SYGVKD come from the germline V gene. The CDR3 reads CAKRQGANTEAFF. For the CDR3, the DNA is TGTGCCAAGAGACAGGGGGCGAACACTGAAGCTTTCTTT.

This chain links TRBV4-1 with TRBJ1-1; D possibly corresponds to TRBD1 (6 bases). This CDR3 contains 17 residues. The germline V gene encodes CDR1 MGHRA and CDR2 YSYEKL. V lost 8 bases and J lost 0, with 22 bases in between. The CDR3 sequence: CASAKPGNPGVNTEAFF. DNA for the CDR3: TGCGCCAGCGCAAAACCCGGGAACCCAGGGGTGAACACTGAAGCTTTCTTT.